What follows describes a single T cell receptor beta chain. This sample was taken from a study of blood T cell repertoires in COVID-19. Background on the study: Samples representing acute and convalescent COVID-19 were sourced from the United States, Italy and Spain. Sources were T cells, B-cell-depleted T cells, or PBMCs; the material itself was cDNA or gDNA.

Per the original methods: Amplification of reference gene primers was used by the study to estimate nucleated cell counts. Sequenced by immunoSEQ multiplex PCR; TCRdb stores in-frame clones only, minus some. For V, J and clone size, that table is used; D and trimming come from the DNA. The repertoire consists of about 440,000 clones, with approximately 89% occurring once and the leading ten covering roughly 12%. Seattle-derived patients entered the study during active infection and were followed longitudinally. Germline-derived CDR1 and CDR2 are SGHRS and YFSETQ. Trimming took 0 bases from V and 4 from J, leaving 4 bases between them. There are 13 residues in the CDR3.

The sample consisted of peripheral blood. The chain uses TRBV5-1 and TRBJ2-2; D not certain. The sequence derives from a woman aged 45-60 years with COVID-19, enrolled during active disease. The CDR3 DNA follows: TGCGCCAGCAGCTTGGGGAGCACCGGGGAGCTGTTTTTT. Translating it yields CASSLGSTGELFF.